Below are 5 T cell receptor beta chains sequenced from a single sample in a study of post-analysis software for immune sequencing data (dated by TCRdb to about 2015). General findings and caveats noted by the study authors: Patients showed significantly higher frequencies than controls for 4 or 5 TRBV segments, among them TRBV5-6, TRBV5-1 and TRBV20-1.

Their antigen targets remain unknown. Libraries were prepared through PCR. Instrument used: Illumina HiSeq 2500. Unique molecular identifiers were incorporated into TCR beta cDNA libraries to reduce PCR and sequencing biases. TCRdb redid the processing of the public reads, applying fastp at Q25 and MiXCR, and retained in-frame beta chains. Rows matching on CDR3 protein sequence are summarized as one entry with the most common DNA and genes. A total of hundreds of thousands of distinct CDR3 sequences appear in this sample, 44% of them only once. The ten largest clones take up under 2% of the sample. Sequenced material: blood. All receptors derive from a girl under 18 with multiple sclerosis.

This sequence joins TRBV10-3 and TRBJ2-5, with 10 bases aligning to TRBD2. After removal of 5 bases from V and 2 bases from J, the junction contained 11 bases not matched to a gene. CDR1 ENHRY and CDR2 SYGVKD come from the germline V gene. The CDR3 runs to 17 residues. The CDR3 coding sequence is TGTGCCATCAGTTTAGGAGTAAGCGGGGGGGCTCAAGAGACCCAGTACTTC. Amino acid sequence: CAISLGVSGGAQETQYF.

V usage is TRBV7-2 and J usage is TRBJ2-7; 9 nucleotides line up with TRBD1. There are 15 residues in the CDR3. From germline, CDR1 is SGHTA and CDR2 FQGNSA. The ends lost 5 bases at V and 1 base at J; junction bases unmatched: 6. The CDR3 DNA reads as TGTGCCAGCAGCGAGACAGGGGGGTCGTCCTACGAGCAGTACTTC. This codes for CASSETGGSSYEQYF. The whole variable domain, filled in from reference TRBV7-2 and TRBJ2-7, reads GAGVSQSPSNKVTEKGKDVELRCDPISGHTALYWYRQSLGQGLEFLIYFQGNSAPDKSGLPSDRFSAERTGGSVSTLTIQRTQQEDSAVYLCASSETGGSSYEQYFGPGTRLTVT.

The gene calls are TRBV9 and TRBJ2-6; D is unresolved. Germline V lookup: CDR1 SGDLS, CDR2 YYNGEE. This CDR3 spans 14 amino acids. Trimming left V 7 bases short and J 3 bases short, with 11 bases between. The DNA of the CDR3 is TGTGCCAGCGCCGCCATGGGTGGGGCCAACGTCCTGACTTTC. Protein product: CASAAMGGANVLTF.

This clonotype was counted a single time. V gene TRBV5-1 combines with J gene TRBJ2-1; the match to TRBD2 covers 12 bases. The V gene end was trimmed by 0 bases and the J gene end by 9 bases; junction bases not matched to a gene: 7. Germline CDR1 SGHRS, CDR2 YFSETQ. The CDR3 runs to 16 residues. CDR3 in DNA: TGCGCCAGCAGCTTGGAAAGGACTAGCGGGAAGGGTGAGCAGTTCTTC. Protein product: CASSLERTSGKGEQFF.

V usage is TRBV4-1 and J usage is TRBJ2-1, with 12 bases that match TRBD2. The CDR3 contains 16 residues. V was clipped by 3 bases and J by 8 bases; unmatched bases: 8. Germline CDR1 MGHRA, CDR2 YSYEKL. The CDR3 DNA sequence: TGCGCCAGCAGCCAGGAGACTAGCGGGAGTGTGGATGAGCAGTTCTTC. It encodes CASSQETSGSVDEQFF.